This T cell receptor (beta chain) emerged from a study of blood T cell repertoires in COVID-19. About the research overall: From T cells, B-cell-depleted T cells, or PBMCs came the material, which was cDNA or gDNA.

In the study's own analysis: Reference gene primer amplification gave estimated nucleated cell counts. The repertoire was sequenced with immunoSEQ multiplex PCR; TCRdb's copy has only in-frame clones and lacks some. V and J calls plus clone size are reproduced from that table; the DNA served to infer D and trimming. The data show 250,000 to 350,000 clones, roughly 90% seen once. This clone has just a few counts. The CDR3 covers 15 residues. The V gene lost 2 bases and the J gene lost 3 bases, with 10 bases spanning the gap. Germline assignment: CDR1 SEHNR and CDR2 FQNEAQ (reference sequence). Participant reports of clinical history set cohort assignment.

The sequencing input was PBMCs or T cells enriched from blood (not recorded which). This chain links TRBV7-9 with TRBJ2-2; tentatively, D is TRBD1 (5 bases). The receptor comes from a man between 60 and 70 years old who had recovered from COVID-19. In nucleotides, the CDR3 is TGTGCCAGCAGCTTATCCCAGGGATACACCGGGGAGCTGTTTTTT. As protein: CASSLSQGYTGELFF.